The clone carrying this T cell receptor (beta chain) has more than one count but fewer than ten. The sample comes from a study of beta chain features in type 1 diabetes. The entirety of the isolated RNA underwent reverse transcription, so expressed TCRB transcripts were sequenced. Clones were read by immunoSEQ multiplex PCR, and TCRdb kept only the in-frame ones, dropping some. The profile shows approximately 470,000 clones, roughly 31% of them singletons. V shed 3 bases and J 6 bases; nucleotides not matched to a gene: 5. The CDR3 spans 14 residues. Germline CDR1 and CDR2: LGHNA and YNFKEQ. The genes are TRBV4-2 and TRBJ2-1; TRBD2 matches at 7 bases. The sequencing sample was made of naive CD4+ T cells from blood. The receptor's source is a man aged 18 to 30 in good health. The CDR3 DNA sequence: TGTGCCAGCAGCCATGCGGGAGTGAGCAATGAGCAGTTCTTC. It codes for CASSHAGVSNEQFF.